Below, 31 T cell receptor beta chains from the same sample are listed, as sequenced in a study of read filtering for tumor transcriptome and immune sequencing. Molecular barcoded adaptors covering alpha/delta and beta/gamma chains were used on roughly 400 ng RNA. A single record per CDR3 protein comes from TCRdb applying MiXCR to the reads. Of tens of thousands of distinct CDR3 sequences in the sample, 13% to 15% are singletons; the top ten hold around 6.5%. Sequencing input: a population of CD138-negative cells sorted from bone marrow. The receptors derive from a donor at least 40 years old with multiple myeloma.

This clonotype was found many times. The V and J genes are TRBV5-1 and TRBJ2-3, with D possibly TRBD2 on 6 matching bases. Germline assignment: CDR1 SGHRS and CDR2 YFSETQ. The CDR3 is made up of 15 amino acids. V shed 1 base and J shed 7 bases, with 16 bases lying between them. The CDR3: CASSLRGDFGNTQYF. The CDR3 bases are TGCGCCAGCAGCTTGCGAGGGGACTTTGGGAATACGCAGTATTTT.

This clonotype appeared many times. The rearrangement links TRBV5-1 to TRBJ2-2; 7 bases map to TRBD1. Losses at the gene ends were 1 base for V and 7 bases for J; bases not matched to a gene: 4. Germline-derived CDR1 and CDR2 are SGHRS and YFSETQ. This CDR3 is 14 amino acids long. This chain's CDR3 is CASSLSQGSGELFF. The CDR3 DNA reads TGCGCCAGCAGCTTGTCACAGGGGAGCGGGGAGCTGTTTTTT. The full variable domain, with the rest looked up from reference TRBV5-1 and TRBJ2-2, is KAGVTQTPRYLIKTRGQQVTLSCSPISGHRSVSWYQQTPGQGLQFLFEYFSETQRNKGNFPGRFSGRQFSNSRSEMNVSTLELGDSALYLCASSLSQGSGELFFGEGSRLTVL.

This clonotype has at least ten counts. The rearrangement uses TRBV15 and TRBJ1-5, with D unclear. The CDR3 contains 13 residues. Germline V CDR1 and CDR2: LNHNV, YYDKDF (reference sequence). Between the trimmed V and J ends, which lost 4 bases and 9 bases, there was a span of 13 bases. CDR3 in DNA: TGTGCCACCAGCACCTTGACCGAGGGGCCCCAGCATTTT. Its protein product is CATSTLTEGPQHF.

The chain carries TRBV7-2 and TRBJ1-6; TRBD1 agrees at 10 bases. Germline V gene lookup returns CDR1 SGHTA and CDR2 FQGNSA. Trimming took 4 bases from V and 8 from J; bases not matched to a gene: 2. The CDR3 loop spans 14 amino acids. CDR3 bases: TGTGCCAGCAGCTCCGGGACAGGGGATTCACCCCTCCACTTT. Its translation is CASSSGTGDSPLHF.

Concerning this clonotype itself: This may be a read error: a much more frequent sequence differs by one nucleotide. The CDR3 loop is CSVAQGGNQPQHF. The DNA for the CDR3 is TGCAGCGTTGCCCAAGGGGGAAATCAGCCCCAGCATTTT. The rearrangement uses TRBV29-1 and TRBJ1-5; a weak D match, TRBD1 (6 bases). Trimming cost V 4 bases and J 4 bases, with 11 bases left between them. The germline gives CDR1 SQVTM, CDR2 ANQGSEA. CDR3 length equals 13 residues.

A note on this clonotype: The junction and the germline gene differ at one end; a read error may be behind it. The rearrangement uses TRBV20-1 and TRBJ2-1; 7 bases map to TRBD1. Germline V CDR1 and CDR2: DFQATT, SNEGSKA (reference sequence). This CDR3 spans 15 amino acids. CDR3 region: CSASPTGVSYNEQLF. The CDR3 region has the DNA TGCAGTGCTAGCCCCACAGGGGTCTCCTACAATGAGCAGTTGTTC.

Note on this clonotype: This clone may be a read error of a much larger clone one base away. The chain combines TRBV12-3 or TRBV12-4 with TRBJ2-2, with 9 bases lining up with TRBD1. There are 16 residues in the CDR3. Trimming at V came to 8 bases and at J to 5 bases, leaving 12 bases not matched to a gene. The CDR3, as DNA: TGTGCCAGCGCCCCCCTCGGGACAGGGCGAACCGGGGAGCTGTTTTTT. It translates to CASAPLGTGRTGELFF.

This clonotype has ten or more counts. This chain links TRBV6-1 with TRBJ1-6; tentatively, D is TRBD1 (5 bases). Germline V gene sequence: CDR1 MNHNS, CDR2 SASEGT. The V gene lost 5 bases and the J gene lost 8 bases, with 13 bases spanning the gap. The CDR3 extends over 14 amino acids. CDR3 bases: TGTGCCAGCAGTACCGGGACGGCCTATTCACCCCTCCACTTT. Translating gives CASSTGTAYSPLHF.

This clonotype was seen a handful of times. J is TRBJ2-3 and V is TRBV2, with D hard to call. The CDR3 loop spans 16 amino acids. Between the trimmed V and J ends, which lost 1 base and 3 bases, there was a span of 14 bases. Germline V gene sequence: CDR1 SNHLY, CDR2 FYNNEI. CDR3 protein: CASSEEWVSRTDTQYF. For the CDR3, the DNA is TGTGCCAGCAGTGAAGAGTGGGTATCTAGAACAGATACGCAGTATTTT.

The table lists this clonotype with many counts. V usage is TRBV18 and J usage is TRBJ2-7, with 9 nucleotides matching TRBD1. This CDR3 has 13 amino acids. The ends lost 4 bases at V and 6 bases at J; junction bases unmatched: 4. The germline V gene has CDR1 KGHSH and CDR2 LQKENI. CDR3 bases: TGTGCCAGCTCACGGGACAGGGACCGCGAGCAGTACTTC. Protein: CASSRDRDREQYF.

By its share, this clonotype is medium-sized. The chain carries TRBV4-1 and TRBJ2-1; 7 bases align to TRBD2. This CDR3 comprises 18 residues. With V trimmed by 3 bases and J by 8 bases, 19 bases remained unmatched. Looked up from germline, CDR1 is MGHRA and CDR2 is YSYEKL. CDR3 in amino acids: CASSHGYFTSAPEDEQFF. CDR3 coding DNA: TGCGCCAGCAGCCACGGATACTTCACTAGCGCCCCGGAGGATGAGCAGTTCTTC.

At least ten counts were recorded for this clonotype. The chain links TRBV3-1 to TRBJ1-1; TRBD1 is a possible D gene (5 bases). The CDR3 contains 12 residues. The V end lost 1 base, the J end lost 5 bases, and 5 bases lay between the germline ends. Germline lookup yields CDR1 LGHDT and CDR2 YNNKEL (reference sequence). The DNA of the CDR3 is TGTGCCAGCAGCCAAGCAGGGACTGAAGCTTTCTTT. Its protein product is CASSQAGTEAFF.

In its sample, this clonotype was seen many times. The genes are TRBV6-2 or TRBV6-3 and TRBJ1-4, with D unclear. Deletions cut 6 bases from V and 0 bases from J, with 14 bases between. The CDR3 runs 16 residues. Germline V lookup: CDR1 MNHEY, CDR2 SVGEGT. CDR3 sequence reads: CASSTIDLPTNEKLFF. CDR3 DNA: TGTGCCAGCAGCACAATCGACCTACCAACTAATGAAAAACTGTTTTTT.

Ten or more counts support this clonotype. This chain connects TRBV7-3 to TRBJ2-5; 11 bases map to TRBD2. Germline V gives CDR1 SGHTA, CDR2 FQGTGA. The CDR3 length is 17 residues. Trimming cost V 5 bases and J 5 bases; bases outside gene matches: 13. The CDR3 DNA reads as TGTGCCAGCAGCCCCGGGACTAGCGGCTCTTACAGGGAGACCCAGTACTTC. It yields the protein CASSPGTSGSYRETQYF. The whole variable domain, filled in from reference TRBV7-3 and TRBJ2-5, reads GAGVSQTPSNKVTEKGKYVELRCDPISGHTALYWYRQSLGQGPEFLIYFQGTGAADDSGLPNDRFFAVRPEGSVSTLKIQRTERGDSAVYLCASSPGTSGSYRETQYFGPGTRLLVL.

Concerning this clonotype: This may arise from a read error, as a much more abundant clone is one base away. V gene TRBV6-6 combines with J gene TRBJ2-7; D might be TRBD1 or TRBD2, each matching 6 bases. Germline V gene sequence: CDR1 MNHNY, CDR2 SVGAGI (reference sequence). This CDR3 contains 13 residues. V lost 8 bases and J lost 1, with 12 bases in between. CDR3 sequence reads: CASGQRVSYEQYF. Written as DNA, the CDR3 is TGTGCCAGCGGACAGCGGGTTTCCTACGAGCAGTACTTC.

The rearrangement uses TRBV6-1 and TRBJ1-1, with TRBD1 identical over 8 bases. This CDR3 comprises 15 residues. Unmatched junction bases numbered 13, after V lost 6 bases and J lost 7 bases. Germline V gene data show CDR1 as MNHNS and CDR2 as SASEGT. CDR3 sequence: CASRGQGNGWGEAFF. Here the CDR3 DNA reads TGTGCCAGCAGAGGACAGGGTAACGGTTGGGGTGAAGCTTTCTTT.

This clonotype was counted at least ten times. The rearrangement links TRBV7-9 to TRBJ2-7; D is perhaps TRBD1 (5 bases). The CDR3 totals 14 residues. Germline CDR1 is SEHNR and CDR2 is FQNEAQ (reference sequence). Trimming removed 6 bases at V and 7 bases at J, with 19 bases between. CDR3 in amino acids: CASRPPDKTKEQYF. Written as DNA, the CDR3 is TGTGCCAGCAGACCACCGGACAAAACGAAGGAGCAGTACTTC.

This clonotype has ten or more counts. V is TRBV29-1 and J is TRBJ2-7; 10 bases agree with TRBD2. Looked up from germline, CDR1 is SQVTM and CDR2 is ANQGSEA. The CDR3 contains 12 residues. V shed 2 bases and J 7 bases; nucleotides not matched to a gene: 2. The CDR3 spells CSVELAGDEQYF. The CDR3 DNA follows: TGCAGCGTTGAACTAGCGGGGGATGAGCAGTACTTC.

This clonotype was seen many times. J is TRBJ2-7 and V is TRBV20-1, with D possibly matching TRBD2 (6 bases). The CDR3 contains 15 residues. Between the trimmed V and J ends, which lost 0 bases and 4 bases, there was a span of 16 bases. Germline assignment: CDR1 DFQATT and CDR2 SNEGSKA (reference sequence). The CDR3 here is CSARDYGLGTYEQYF. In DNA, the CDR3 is TGCAGTGCTAGAGACTATGGACTTGGGACTTACGAGCAGTACTTC.

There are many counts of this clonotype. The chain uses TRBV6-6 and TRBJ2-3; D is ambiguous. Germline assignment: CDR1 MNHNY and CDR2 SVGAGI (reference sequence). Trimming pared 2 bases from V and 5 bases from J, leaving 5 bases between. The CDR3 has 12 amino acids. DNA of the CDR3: TGTGCCAGCAGTTACGGCAGAGATACGCAGTATTTT. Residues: CASSYGRDTQYF.

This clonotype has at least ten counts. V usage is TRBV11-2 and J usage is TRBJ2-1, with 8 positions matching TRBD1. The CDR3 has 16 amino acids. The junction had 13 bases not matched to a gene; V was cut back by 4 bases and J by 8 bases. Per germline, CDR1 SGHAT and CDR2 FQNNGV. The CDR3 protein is CASSSGQGLIGDEQFF. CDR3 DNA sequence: TGTGCCAGCAGCTCTGGACAGGGTTTGATAGGGGATGAGCAGTTCTTC.

CDR3 DNA sequence: TGTGCCAGCAGCGATGGACTAGCGGCGGCGAGCTCCTACAATGAGCAGTTCTTC. Translated, it gives CASSDGLAAASSYNEQFF. The chain employs TRBV7-2 and TRBJ2-1, with TRBD2 matching over 10 bases. Germline loops: CDR1 SGHTA, CDR2 FQGNSA. The CDR3 totals 18 residues. The junction had 10 bases not matched to a gene; V was cut back by 5 bases and J by 0 bases.

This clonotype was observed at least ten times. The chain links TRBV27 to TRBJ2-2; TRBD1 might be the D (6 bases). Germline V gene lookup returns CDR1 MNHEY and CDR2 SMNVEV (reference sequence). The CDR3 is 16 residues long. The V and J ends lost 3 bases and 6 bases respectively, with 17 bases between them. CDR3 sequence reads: CASSFGGQRGSGELFF. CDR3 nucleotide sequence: TGTGCCAGCAGTTTTGGGGGACAAAGAGGGTCCGGGGAGCTGTTTTTT.

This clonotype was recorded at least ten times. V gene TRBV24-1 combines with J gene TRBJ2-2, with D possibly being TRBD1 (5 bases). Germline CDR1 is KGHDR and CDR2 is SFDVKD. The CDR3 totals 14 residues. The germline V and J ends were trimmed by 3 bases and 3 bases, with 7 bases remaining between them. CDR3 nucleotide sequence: TGTGCCACCAGTGATCAGGGTTACACCGGGGAGCTGTTTTTT. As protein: CATSDQGYTGELFF.

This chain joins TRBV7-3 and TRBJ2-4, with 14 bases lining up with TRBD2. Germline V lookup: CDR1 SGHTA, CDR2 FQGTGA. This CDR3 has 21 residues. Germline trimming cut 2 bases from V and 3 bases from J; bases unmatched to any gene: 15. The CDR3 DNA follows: TGTGCCAGCAGCTTAGAAATGACTAGCGGGAGGGCCGAAATGGGCAAAAACATTCAGTACTTC. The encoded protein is CASSLEMTSGRAEMGKNIQYF.

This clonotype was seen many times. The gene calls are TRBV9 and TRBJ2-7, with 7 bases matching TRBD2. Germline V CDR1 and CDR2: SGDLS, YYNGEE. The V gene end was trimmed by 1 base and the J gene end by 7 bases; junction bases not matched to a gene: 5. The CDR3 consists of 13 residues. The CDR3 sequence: CASSVTSAGEQYF. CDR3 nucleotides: TGTGCCAGCAGCGTAACTAGCGCAGGGGAGCAGTACTTC.

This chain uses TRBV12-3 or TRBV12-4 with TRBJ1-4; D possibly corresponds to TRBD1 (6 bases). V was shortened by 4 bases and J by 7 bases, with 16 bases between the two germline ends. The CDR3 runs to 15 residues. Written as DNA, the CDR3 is TGTGCCAGCAGTTGGGGGGGCATCCAGGCTGAAAAACTGTTTTTT. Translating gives CASSWGGIQAEKLFF.

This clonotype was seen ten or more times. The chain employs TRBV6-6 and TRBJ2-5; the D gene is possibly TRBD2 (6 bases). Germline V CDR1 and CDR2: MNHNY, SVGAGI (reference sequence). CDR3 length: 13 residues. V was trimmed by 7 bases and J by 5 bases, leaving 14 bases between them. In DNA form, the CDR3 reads TGTGCCAGCACCGGAGGGGTCGCGGAGACCCAGTACTTC. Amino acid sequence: CASTGGVAETQYF.

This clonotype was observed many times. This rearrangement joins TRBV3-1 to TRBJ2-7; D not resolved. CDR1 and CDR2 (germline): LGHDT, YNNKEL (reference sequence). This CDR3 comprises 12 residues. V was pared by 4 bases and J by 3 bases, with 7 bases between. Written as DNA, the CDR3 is TGTGCCAGCAGCCTAAACGGCTACGAGCAGTACTTC. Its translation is CASSLNGYEQYF.

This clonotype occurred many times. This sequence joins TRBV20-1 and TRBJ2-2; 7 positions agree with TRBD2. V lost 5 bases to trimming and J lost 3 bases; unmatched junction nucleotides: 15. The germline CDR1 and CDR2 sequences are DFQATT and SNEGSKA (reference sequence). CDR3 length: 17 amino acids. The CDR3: CSAPSGAGMFDTGELFF. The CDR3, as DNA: TGCAGTGCTCCGTCCGGAGCGGGGATGTTTGACACCGGGGAGCTGTTTTTT.

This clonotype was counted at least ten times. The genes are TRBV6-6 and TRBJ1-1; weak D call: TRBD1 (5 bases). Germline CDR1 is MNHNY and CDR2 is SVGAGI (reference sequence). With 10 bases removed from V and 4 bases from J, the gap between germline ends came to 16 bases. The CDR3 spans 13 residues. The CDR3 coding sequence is TGTGCCACCCCCGGGAATGGGGCCACTGAAGCTTTCTTT. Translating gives CATPGNGATEAFF.